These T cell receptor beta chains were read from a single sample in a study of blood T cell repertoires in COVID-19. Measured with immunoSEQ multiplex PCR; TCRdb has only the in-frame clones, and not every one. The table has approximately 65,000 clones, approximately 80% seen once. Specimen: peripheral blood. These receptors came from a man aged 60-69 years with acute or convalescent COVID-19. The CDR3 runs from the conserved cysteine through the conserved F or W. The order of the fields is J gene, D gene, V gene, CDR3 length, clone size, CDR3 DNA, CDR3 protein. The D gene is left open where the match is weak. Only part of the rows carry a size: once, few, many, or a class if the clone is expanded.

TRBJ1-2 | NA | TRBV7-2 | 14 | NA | TGTGCCAGCAGCCCCAAACCGGGAGATTATGGCTACACCTTC | CASSPKPGDYGYTF
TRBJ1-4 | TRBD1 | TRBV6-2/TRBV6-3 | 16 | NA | TGTGCCAGCAGTCATCCAGCCAGGGGGGAGAATGAAAAACTGTTTTTT | CASSHPARGENEKLFF
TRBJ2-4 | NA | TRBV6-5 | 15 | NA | TGTGCCAGCAGTTACGGGTCGGGACTCAAAAACATTCAGTACTTC | CASSYGSGLKNIQYF
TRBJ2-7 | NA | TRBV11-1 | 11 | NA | TGTGCCAGCAGCTTCAGGGGAGAGCAGTACTTC | CASSFRGEQYF
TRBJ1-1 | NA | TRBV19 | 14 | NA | TGTGCCAGTAGTATCCGGCCGGGGAACACTGAAGCTTTCTTT | CASSIRPGNTEAFF
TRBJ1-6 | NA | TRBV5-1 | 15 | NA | TGCGCCAGCAGTAACGGGGTCCCGGGTTCTTCACCCCTCCACTTT | CASSNGVPGSSPLHF
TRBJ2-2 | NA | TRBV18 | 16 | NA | TGTGCCAGCTCACCATTTGTCAGATCGAACACCGGGGAGCTGTTTTTT | CASSPFVRSNTGELFF
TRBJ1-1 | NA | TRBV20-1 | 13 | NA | TGCAGTGCTAGTAGGGGGGGCCGGACTGAAGCTTTCTTT | CSASRGGRTEAFF
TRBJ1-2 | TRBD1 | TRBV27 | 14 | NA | TGTGCCAGCAGTTTATCAGGGGGCAACTATGGCTACACCTTC | CASSLSGGNYGYTF
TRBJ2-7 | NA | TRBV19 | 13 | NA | TGTGCCAGTAGTATGGTGGCAGGGCGAGAGCAGTACTTC | CASSMVAGREQYF
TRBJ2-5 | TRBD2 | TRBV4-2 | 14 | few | TGTGCCAGCAGCCAACGACTAGCGGGAGAGACCCAGTACTTC | CASSQRLAGETQYF
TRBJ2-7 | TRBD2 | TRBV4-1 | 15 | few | TGCGCCAGCAGCCCGGCGATAGCGGGAGGATACGAGCAGTACTTC | CASSPAIAGGYEQYF
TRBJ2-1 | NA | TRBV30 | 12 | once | TGTGCCTGGAGTCAGTCCTACAATGAGCAGTTCTTC | CAWSQSYNEQFF
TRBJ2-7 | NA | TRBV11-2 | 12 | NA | TGTGCCAGCAGCGGGCGATCCTACGAGCAGTACTTC | CASSGRSYEQYF
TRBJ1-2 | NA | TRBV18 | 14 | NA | TGTGCCAGCTCACCATTTAAGGGGGTGGAAGGCTACACCTTC | CASSPFKGVEGYTF
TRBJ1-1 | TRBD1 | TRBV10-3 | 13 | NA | TGTGCCGCCGGGGACAGGGAGGACTCTGAAGCTTTCTTT | CAAGDREDSEAFF
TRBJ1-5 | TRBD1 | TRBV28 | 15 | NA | TGTGCCAGCATACCGGGACAGGGGCTCGTTCAGCCCCAGCATTTT | CASIPGQGLVQPQHF
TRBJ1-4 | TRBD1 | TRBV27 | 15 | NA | TGTGCCAGCAGTTCGCTGGGACAGGGGCATGAAAAACTGTTTTTT | CASSSLGQGHEKLFF
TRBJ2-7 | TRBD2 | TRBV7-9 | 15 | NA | TGTGCCAGCAGCCCCACTAGCGGGAGCCTTCTTGGGCAGTACTTC | CASSPTSGSLLGQYF
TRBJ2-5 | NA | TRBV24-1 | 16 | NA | TGTGCCACCAGTGATCGTACCCCAGGGATGCAAGAGACCCAGTACTTC | CATSDRTPGMQETQYF
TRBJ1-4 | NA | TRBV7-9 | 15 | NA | TGTGCCAGCAGCCCACTCGGTCGCAAAAATGAAAAACTGTTTTTT | CASSPLGRKNEKLFF
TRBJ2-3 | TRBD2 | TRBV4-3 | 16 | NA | TGCGCCAGCAGCCAAGATCGGACTAGCCCTACAGATACGCAGTATTTT | CASSQDRTSPTDTQYF
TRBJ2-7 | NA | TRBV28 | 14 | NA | TGTGCCAGCAGTTTAACAGGACAGCTCTACGAGCAGTACTTC | CASSLTGQLYEQYF
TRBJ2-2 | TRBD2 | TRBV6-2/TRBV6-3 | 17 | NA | TGTGCCAGCAGTTACCTGACTAGCGGTATGAACACCGGGGAGCTGTTTTTT | CASSYLTSGMNTGELFF
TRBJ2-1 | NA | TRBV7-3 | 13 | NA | TGTGCCAGCAGCTTATTAAGGGAGAATGAGCAGTTCTTC | CASSLLRENEQFF
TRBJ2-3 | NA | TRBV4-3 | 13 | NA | TGCGCCAGCAGCCCTAGGATGGAGGATACGCAGTATTTT | CASSPRMEDTQYF
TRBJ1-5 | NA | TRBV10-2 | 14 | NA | TGCGCCAGCAGTGAGCTACAGGCCAATCAGCCCCAGCATTTT | CASSELQANQPQHF